These 21 T cell receptor beta chains originate from one sample sequenced in a study of siplizumab effects on memory and regulatory T cells. Libraries were prepared by immunoSEQ multiplex PCR; TCRdb keeps only in-frame clonotypes and omits some of them. The repertoire has about 110,000 clones, 92% of them found once; the top ten carry 0.65% to 0.9%. Sequenced: Tregs sorted from blood. The receptors come from a human donor in good health.

This clone was seen once. In nucleotides, the CDR3 is TGCGCCAGCAGTACAGGATCTTACGAGCAGTACTTC. Its translation is CASSTGSYEQYF. The gene calls are TRBV5-1 and TRBJ2-7; perhaps TRBD1 as D (5 bases). Germline lookup yields CDR1 SGHRS and CDR2 YFSETQ. This CDR3 spans 12 amino acids. Trimming removed 5 bases at V and 4 bases at J, with 10 bases between.

V is TRBV2 and J is TRBJ1-2; no definite D call. V was pared by 3 bases and J by 0 bases, with 5 bases between. There are 13 residues in the CDR3. The germline CDR1 and CDR2 sequences are SNHLY and FYNNEI. The CDR3: CASSDTSNYGYTF. The DNA of the CDR3 is TGTGCCAGCAGTGACACTTCTAACTATGGCTACACCTTC.

This clone is medium-sized (0.01 to 0.1%) within its sample. This chain uses TRBV29-1 with TRBJ2-5, with 7 bases that match TRBD1. V lost 5 bases to trimming and J lost 7 bases; unmatched junction nucleotides: 10. CDR1 is SQVTM and CDR2 is ANQGSEA in the germline V gene. The CDR3 contains 13 residues. CDR3 amino acids: CSVPPTGTGTQYF. Written as DNA, the CDR3 is TGCAGCGTTCCCCCGACAGGGACCGGGACCCAGTACTTC.

The chain couples TRBV7-9 to TRBJ1-6, with D unresolved. The CDR3 consists of 14 residues. Germline V CDR1 and CDR2: SEHNR, FQNEAQ (reference sequence). Trimming took off 8 bases at V and 6 bases at J, with 14 bases between the two ends. Written as DNA, the CDR3 is TGTGCCAGCGCGGAGGCAGTACTTAATTCACCCCTCCACTTT. Its protein is CASAEAVLNSPLHF. Based on the CDR3 plus reference TRBV7-9 and TRBJ1-6, the full variable domain is DTGVSQNPRHKITKRGQNVTFRCDPISEHNRLYWYRQTLGQGPEFLTYFQNEAQLEKSRLLSDRFSAERPKGSFSTLEIQRTEQGDSAMYLCASAEAVLNSPLHFGNGTRLTVT.

The chain has TRBV30 and TRBJ2-7; no firm D call. V was clipped by 4 bases and J by 3 bases, with 13 bases between them. The CDR3 is 13 amino acids. CDR1 and CDR2 (germline): GTSNPN, SVGIG (reference sequence). The DNA of the CDR3 is TGTGCCTGGAACGGCGGAAAGGACTACGAGCAGTACTTC. It is translated as CAWNGGKDYEQYF.

This chain joins TRBV5-1 and TRBJ2-1; possibly TRBD1 or TRBD2 for D (6 bases each). Germline values: CDR1 SGHRS, CDR2 YFSETQ. V dropped 2 bases and J dropped 6 bases, with 9 bases sitting between them. The CDR3 extends over 13 amino acids. CDR3 sequence: CASSLEGGNEQFF. In nucleotides, the CDR3 is TGCGCCAGCAGCTTAGAGGGGGGCAATGAGCAGTTCTTC.

CDR3 sequence: CASSPPGQGLGTQYF. Here the CDR3 DNA reads TGTGCCAGCTCGCCCCCGGGACAGGGTCTGGGGACCCAGTACTTC. This chain connects TRBV18 to TRBJ2-5, with 9 nucleotides matching TRBD1. Germline loops: CDR1 KGHSH, CDR2 LQKENI. V dropped 6 bases and J dropped 7; count of bases not matched to a gene: 12. The CDR3 contains 15 residues.

This clone showed up just once. V is TRBV27 and J is TRBJ2-5; D is possibly TRBD2 (5 bases). The J call may be faulty, since TRBJ2-7 better matches the DNA end. The CDR3 is 13 amino acids. CDR1 is MNHEY, CDR2 SMNVEV, per germline (reference sequence). The CDR3 DNA is TGTGCCAGCAGTTTAGAGCTAGCCTCCGAGCAGTACTTC. As protein: CASSLELASEQYF.

This clone was seen a single time. The chain couples TRBV7-9 to TRBJ1-4; weak D call: TRBD1 (5 bases). The V gene's germline CDR1 is SEHNR and CDR2 FQNEAQ (reference sequence). V was cut by 2 bases and J by 1 base, with 8 bases left in between. The CDR3 extends over 15 amino acids. This CDR3 reads CASSLIGGTNEKLFF. The CDR3 DNA sequence: TGTGCCAGCAGCTTAATCGGGGGAACTAATGAAAAACTGTTTTTT.

V and J are TRBV7-9 and TRBJ2-5, with unresolved D. The CDR3 covers 15 residues. Trimming removed 4 bases from V and 4 bases from J, with 16 bases in between. CDR1 is SEHNR and CDR2 is FQNEAQ in the germline V gene (reference sequence). The CDR3 sequence: CASSSGPEFGETQYF. DNA of the CDR3: TGTGCCAGCAGCTCCGGGCCCGAGTTTGGAGAGACCCAGTACTTC.

The rearrangement links TRBV9 to TRBJ1-3; no reliable D call. CDR1 SGDLS and CDR2 YYNGEE come from the germline V gene. V shed 4 bases and J shed 4 bases, with 15 bases lying between them. The CDR3 spans 15 residues. The CDR3 is CASSPRGAQGNTIYF. DNA for the CDR3: TGTGCCAGCAGCCCTCGGGGAGCGCAGGGAAACACCATATATTTT.

The chain links TRBV2 to TRBJ1-5; perhaps TRBD1 as D (5 bases). The CDR3 is 17 amino acids. Per germline, CDR1 SNHLY and CDR2 FYNNEI. Between the trimmed V and J ends, which lost 0 bases and 0 bases, there was a span of 12 bases. The CDR3 DNA follows: TGTGCCAGCAGTGAAGCGAGACCGGGACGTAGCAATCAGCCCCAGCATTTT. Translation gives CASSEARPGRSNQPQHF.

This rearrangement joins TRBV29-1 to TRBJ1-1; tentative D call: TRBD1 (6 bases). This CDR3 region has 14 residues. The V gene's germline CDR1 is SQVTM and CDR2 ANQGSEA. With 7 bases removed from V and 5 bases from J, the gap between germline ends came to 20 bases. The CDR3, as DNA: TGCAGCGCCCGGGGGGCCCCTTCGGGGACTGAAGCTTTCTTT. It specifies CSARGAPSGTEAFF.

The chain employs TRBV6-5 and TRBJ1-3; D is perhaps TRBD1 (5 bases). CDR1 MNHEY and CDR2 SVGAGI come from the germline V gene. The CDR3 has 15 amino acids. Trimming took 2 bases from V and 7 from J, leaving 15 bases between them. CDR3 residues: CASSYATVGANTIYF. The CDR3 nucleotides are TGTGCCAGCAGTTACGCGACAGTGGGTGCGAACACCATATATTTT.

A few counts support this clone. This chain connects TRBV7-9 to TRBJ2-3; TRBD2 matches at 10 bases. The trim removed 3 bases at V and 5 bases at J, leaving 2 bases unmatched. Germline CDR1 and CDR2: SEHNR and FQNEAQ (reference sequence). The CDR3 sequence is 14 residues long. CDR3 loop: CASSFLAGVDTQYF. The CDR3 DNA sequence: TGTGCCAGCAGCTTCCTAGCGGGGGTAGATACGCAGTATTTT.

V gene TRBV11-1 combines with J gene TRBJ1-4; maybe TRBD1 (5 bases). With 5 bases removed from V and 0 bases from J, the gap between germline ends came to 10 bases. The CDR3 is made up of 15 amino acids. In germline, CDR1 is SGHAT, CDR2 FQDESV (reference sequence). CDR3 bases: TGTGCCAGCAGCCCGTCAGGGCCAACTAATGAAAAACTGTTTTTT. Protein: CASSPSGPTNEKLFF.

CDR3 DNA sequence: TGTGCCAGTAGTAGCGACTCCTACGAGCAGTACTTC. Protein product: CASSSDSYEQYF. The rearrangement joins TRBV19 to TRBJ2-7; no clear D gene. CDR1 is LNHDA, CDR2 SQIVND, per germline (reference sequence). Deletions cut 4 bases from V and 0 bases from J, with 4 bases between. There are 12 residues in the CDR3.

V usage is TRBV12-5 and J usage is TRBJ1-6, with no clear D. Per germline, CDR1 LGHNT and CDR2 FRNRAP. V lost 0 bases to trimming and J lost 7 bases, with 19 bases between them. The CDR3 is 18 residues long. The CDR3 bases are TGTGCTAGTGGTTTGGTACTTACGGGCCCGACGGGGAATTCACCCCTCCACTTT. It encodes CASGLVLTGPTGNSPLHF.

In regard to this clone: One junction end does not reproduce the germline sequence, and a read error may be involved. This chain connects TRBV9 to TRBJ2-2, with TRBD2 matching 10 bases. The CDR3 is 17 amino acids. The germline CDR1 and CDR2 sequences are SGDLS and YYNGEE. CDR3 protein: CASSSWTSGWATGEPFF. CDR3 bases: TGTGCCAGCAGCTCATGGACTAGCGGTTGGGCCACCGGGGAGCCGTTTTTT.

The V call is TRBV6-5, the J call TRBJ1-1, with D maybe TRBD1 (5 bases). Germline CDR1 and CDR2: MNHEY and SVGAGI. V gave up 7 bases and J gave up 10 bases, with 16 bases separating them. The CDR3 runs 12 residues. The CDR3 is CASINRPGRAFF. The CDR3 DNA is TGTGCCAGCATTAACCGCCCGGGGCGAGCTTTCTTT.

The rearrangement links TRBV11-2 to TRBJ2-5; the match to TRBD2 covers 7 bases. With V trimmed by 5 bases and J by 5 bases, 11 bases remained unmatched. Germline V gives CDR1 SGHAT, CDR2 FQNNGV. The CDR3 runs 15 residues. The CDR3 bases are TGTGCCAGCAGCCCCCTGGGAGCGGGGTTGGAGACCCAGTACTTC. Amino acids: CASSPLGAGLETQYF.